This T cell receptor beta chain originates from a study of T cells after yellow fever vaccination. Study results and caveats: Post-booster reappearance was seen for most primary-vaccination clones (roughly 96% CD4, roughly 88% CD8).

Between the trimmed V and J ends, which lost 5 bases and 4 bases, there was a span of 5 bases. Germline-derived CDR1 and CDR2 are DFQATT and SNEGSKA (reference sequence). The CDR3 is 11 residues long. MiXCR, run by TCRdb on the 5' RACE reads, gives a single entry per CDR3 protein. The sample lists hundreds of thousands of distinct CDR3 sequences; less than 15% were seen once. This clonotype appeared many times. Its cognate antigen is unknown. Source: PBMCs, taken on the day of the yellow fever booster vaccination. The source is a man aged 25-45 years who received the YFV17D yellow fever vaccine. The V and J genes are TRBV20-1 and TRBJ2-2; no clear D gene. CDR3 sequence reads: CSAWGTGELFF. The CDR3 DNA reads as TGCAGTGCTTGGGGCACCGGGGAGCTGTTTTTT.